The rows below give T cell receptor beta chains drawn from one sample of a study of beta chain features in type 1 diabetes. The table came from immunoSEQ multiplex PCR; TCRdb's copy has only in-frame clones and leaves some out. The table lists 500,000 to 650,000 clones, around 12% of them singletons. The sample taken for sequencing was naive CD4+ T cells from blood. The receptor set was obtained from a man under 40 with type 1 diabetes. Both conserved end residues are part of each CDR3. The D gene is left open where the match is weak. Clone size appears in some rows only: once, few, many, or a class for an expanded clone.

size	D	length	V	J	DNA	CDR3
.	.	11	TRBV2	TRBJ1-2	TGTGCCAGCAGTTCTGGCTATGGCTACACCTTC	CASSSGYGYTF
few	.	15	TRBV7-2	TRBJ1-2	TGTGCCAGCAGCAGCCCAGGCTCGACCTTCTATGGCTACACCTTC	CASSSPGSTFYGYTF
few	TRBD1	13	TRBV9	TRBJ2-7	TGTGCCAGCAGCCCTCAGGACAGGGACGAGCAGTACTTC	CASSPQDRDEQYF
few	.	12	TRBV29-1	TRBJ2-7	TGCAGCGTTGGCCAGGAGCACTACGAGCAGTACTTC	CSVGQEHYEQYF
.	.	14	TRBV27	TRBJ2-5	TGTGCCAGCAGTTTCTGGGACACAAAAGAGACCCAGTACTTC	CASSFWDTKETQYF
few	.	13	TRBV18	TRBJ2-7	TGTGCCAGCTCACCGAATTGGGACTACGAGCAGTACTTC	CASSPNWDYEQYF
.	TRBD1	16	TRBV27	TRBJ1-6	TGTGCCAGCAGTTTCACAGGGGTGCAAATACGTTCACCCCTCCACTTT	CASSFTGVQIRSPLHF
.	.	16	TRBV18	TRBJ1-6	TGTGCCAGCTCACCTACTTTGGACAGCTATAATTCACCCCTCCACTTT	CASSPTLDSYNSPLHF
.	.	13	TRBV5-1	TRBJ1-2	TGCGCCAGCAGCTTGGGGCAGAACTATGGCTACACCTTC	CASSLGQNYGYTF
.	TRBD1	17	TRBV12-5	TRBJ2-7	TGTGCTAGTGGTTTGAACACCGGGACAGGGATGCCCTACGAGCAGTACTTC	CASGLNTGTGMPYEQYF
.	.	16	TRBV15	TRBJ1-3	TGTGCCACCAGCAGGGACCCACCGAGCTCTGGAAACACCATATATTTT	CATSRDPPSSGNTIYF
few	TRBD1	15	TRBV18	TRBJ2-7	TGTGCCAGCTCACCACGGGAACAGGGGGCATACGAGCAGTACTTC	CASSPREQGAYEQYF
few	TRBD1	16	TRBV18	TRBJ1-2	TGTGCCAGCTCACAGGGACAGGACCGGCCTCGGTATGGCTACACCTTC	CASSQGQDRPRYGYTF
few	TRBD1	14	TRBV5-1	TRBJ1-5	TGCGCCAGCAGCATGGGACAGGACAATCAGCCCCAGCATTTT	CASSMGQDNQPQHF
few	.	11	TRBV7-9	TRBJ1-2	TGTGCCAGCAGCTTAGGGGCTGGCTACACCTTC	CASSLGAGYTF
.	.	18	TRBV4-3	TRBJ2-3	TGCGCCAGCAGCCAATCCCCCGGCAGGGGTATTCACGAAGATACGCAGTATTTT	CASSQSPGRGIHEDTQYF
few	TRBD2	16	TRBV5-1	TRBJ2-6	TGCGCCAGCAGCTTGGCCAGCGGGGCCGGGGCCAACGTCCTGACTTTC	CASSLASGAGANVLTF
.	.	15	TRBV7-9	TRBJ1-1	TGTGCCAGCAGCTTAGGGCACATTATGAACACTGAAGCTTTCTTT	CASSLGHIMNTEAFF
few	.	15	TRBV9	TRBJ1-3	TGTGCCAGCAGCGCCCGACAGTCGTGGGGAAACACCATATATTTT	CASSARQSWGNTIYF
few	.	14	TRBV5-1	TRBJ1-2	TGCGCCAGCAGCTTGGGTACCACGACCTATGGCTACACCTTC	CASSLGTTTYGYTF
few	.	13	TRBV19	TRBJ1-5	TGTGCCAGTAGCGGAGGAGGGAAACAGCCCCAGCATTTT	CASSGGGKQPQHF
few	.	14	TRBV9	TRBJ1-1	TGTGCCAGCAGCAGACTAGCTGGGGCCCTTGAAGCTTTCTTT	CASSRLAGALEAFF
few	.	17	TRBV7-2	TRBJ2-1	TGTGCCAGCAGCTTAGCGACCCGACACAGGACCAACAATGAGCAGTTCTTC	CASSLATRHRTNNEQFF
once	.	17	TRBV25-1	TRBJ2-1	TGTGCCAGCACCCCGAGGGGGGGAGAGGGACGTTACAATGAGCAGTTCTTC	CASTPRGGEGRYNEQFF
.	.	13	TRBV29-1	TRBJ1-1	TGCAGCGTTGAAGATCAGGGTAGGGTTGAAGCTTTCTTT	CSVEDQGRVEAFF
.	TRBD1	16	TRBV7-8	TRBJ2-1	TGTGCCAGCAGCCCTATCGGGCAGGGGGCATACAATGAGCAGTTCTTC	CASSPIGQGAYNEQFF
.	.	15	TRBV7-6	TRBJ1-6	TGTGCCAGCAGCTTCCCCCCAGGGAGGAATTCACCCCTCCACTTT	CASSFPPGRNSPLHF
.	.	14	TRBV2	TRBJ2-3	TGTGCCAGCAGTGACGGCCAGAGCACAGATACGCAGTATTTT	CASSDGQSTDTQYF
few	.	11	TRBV10-3	TRBJ2-7	TGTGCCACTTCAGGGAACTACGAGCAGTACTTC	CATSGNYEQYF
.	TRBD1	14	TRBV2	TRBJ1-1	TGTGCCAGCAGTGAAAGGGGACAGAGGACTGAAGCTTTCTTT	CASSERGQRTEAFF
.	TRBD2	17	TRBV7-9	TRBJ2-4	TGTGCCAGCAGCCCCACGGGGGGGGAACTAGCCAAAAACATTCAGTACTTC	CASSPTGGELAKNIQYF
few	.	12	TRBV6-5	TRBJ2-3	TGCGGAGGGAGCACTAGCACAGATACGCAGTATTTT	CGGSTSTDTQYF
.	.	13	TRBV29-1	TRBJ1-2	TGCAGCGTTGAAAAGCAGGGACGCTATGGCTACACCTTC	CSVEKQGRYGYTF
.	.	17	TRBV7-9	TRBJ2-3	TGTGCCAGCAGCCCACTCCCCGGGGCTGCTAGCACAGATACGCAGTATTTT	CASSPLPGAASTDTQYF
few	TRBD1	14	TRBV5-1	TRBJ2-1	TGCGCCAGCAGTTGGGGGACAGGCGGGAATGAGCAGTTCTTC	CASSWGTGGNEQFF
.	.	15	TRBV7-2	TRBJ2-3	TGTGCCAGCAGCTTAGTCGGGGGAAACACAGATACGCAGTATTTT	CASSLVGGNTDTQYF
few	TRBD1	16	TRBV4-3	TRBJ1-6	TGCGCCAGCAGCCAAGCCCCACAGGGGGCGGCTTCACCCCTCCACTTT	CASSQAPQGAASPLHF
few	.	13	TRBV30	TRBJ2-3	TGTGCCTGGGCTACAGGGAGCACAGATACGCAGTATTTT	CAWATGSTDTQYF
few	.	12	TRBV29-1	TRBJ2-3	TGCAGCGTTGACACGGGTTCGCACACGCAGTATTTT	CSVDTGSHTQYF
few	.	13	TRBV10-3	TRBJ1-3	TGTGCCATCAAAGAGGGAACTGGAAACACCATATATTTT	CAIKEGTGNTIYF
.	TRBD2	17	TRBV7-2	TRBJ2-3	TGTGCCAGCAGCCGGAGGTTACTAGCGGGGGGGCAGGATACGCAGTATTTT	CASSRRLLAGGQDTQYF
.	.	15	TRBV28	TRBJ2-3	TGTGCCAGCAGAACAGGGAGGTTCGGCACAGATACGCAGTATTTT	CASRTGRFGTDTQYF
.	.	14	TRBV7-9	TRBJ1-2	TGTGCCAGCAGCCCCCGACCGGGGGAAGATGGCTACACCTTC	CASSPRPGEDGYTF
few	.	14	TRBV6-5	TRBJ1-1	TGTGCCAGCAGTTACGAGGGGACGAAAACTGAAGCTTTCTTT	CASSYEGTKTEAFF
few	.	15	TRBV14	TRBJ1-1	TGTGCCAGCAGCCGGTCCTCGGGGAGGAGCACTGAAGCTTTCTTT	CASSRSSGRSTEAFF
few	.	14	TRBV2	TRBJ2-7	TGTGCCAGCACGAAGGACAGTGGGACCGGGGAGCAGTACTTC	CASTKDSGTGEQYF
.	.	15	TRBV19	TRBJ2-1	TGTGCCAGTAGTATGAGGCCGGACTCCTACAATGAGCAGTTCTTC	CASSMRPDSYNEQFF
.	TRBD2	14	TRBV29-1	TRBJ2-1	TGCAGCGTTCACGAGCGGGGATACTACAATGAGCAGTTCTTC	CSVHERGYYNEQFF
.	TRBD1	17	TRBV5-5	TRBJ1-6	TGTGCCAGCAGCGGAAACCTCGACAGGGGGTATAATTCACCCCTCCACTTT	CASSGNLDRGYNSPLHF
.	.	12	TRBV18	TRBJ2-7	TGTGCCAGCTCACCGGTAGCCTACGAGCAGTACTTC	CASSPVAYEQYF
.	.	13	TRBV4-3	TRBJ2-1	TGCGCCAGCAGCCAAGAAGGGGGACCGGTGCAGTTCTTC	CASSQEGGPVQFF
few	.	13	TRBV15	TRBJ2-3	TGTGCCACCAGCAGAGACAGCACAGATACGCAGTATTTT	CATSRDSTDTQYF
.	.	13	TRBV5-4	TRBJ1-2	TGTGCCAGCAGCCAAGGGGAATTGCGGGGCTACACCTTC	CASSQGELRGYTF
.	.	13	TRBV28	TRBJ1-2	TGTGCCAGCAGTTTAAACGGAAACTATGGCTACACCTTC	CASSLNGNYGYTF
.	.	12	TRBV6-6	TRBJ2-7	TGTGCCAGTAGAAAAGGGCAGTACGAGCAGTACTTC	CASRKGQYEQYF
few	TRBD1	14	TRBV7-2	TRBJ2-7	TGTGCCAGCAGCTTTCAAGGGGGCCCCTACGAGCAGTACTTC	CASSFQGGPYEQYF
.	TRBD2	15	TRBV7-3	TRBJ2-1	TGTGCCAGCAGCTCGACTAGCGGGGGTCGCAATGAGCAGTTCTTC	CASSSTSGGRNEQFF